The clone carrying this T cell receptor beta chain came up a few times. The antigen remains undetermined. For the second PCR, which ran for about 7 to 11 cycles, a sample-barcoded 5' primer and a J-beta primer mix were used. TCRdb passed the 5' RACE reads through MiXCR, listing each CDR3 protein once. Among roughly 1,700,000 distinct CDR3 sequences, under 30% were seen once, and the ten largest hold over 7%. These data are taken from a study of blood T cells in healthy people across ages. The study, taken as a whole, reports: The study could not conclusively compare naive and antigen-experienced cells, given its unsorted PBMCs.

V lost 3 bases, J lost 2 bases, and 12 bases lay in between. The CDR3 is made up of 14 amino acids. The germline gives CDR1 DFQATT, CDR2 SNEGSKA (reference sequence). The chain is built from TRBV20-1 and TRBJ2-3; either TRBD1 or TRBD2 may fit D (5 bases each). The sample consisted of blood. The receptor was isolated from a woman aged 30 to 39 in good health. CDR3 loop: CSASPGTATDTQYF. The CDR3 region has the DNA TGCAGTGCTAGTCCAGGGACCGCCACAGATACGCAGTATTTT.